This T cell receptor (beta chain) comes out of a study of spatial heterogeneity in lung cancer. In the study overall: Fewer alpha-chain than beta-chain sequences were consistently detected.

This clonotype occurred once. Its antigen remains unknown. With the library built for alpha chains, this beta chain is off target and its frequency is not meaningful. Overall study findings and caveats: Expanded alpha and beta TCR counts within tumors tracked tumor mutation counts.

Unique molecular identifiers tagged every individual TCR cDNA molecule. TCRdb re-derived calls from the 5' RACE reads in MiXCR, one entry per CDR3 protein. The top ten hold approximately 15% of the sample, which has about 3,700 distinct CDR3 sequences, roughly 30% seen once. Time point given: sample taken at primary tumor resection. Samples were obtained from more than 70 donors, all untreated early-stage non-small cell lung cancer patients. The CDR3 covers 13 residues. J was trimmed by 3 bases and V by 8 bases; bases with no gene match: 7. Germline CDR1 is MNHEY and CDR2 is SMNVEV (reference sequence).

The sequence was collected from a male donor with early-stage non-small cell lung cancer. The specimen comprised lung tumor tissue, sampled at surgery. The chain joins TRBV27 to TRBJ2-7, with TRBD2 identical over 7 bases. The CDR3 loop is CASRGRGYYEQYF. The CDR3 region has the DNA TGTGCCAGCCGGGGGAGGGGTTACTACGAGCAGTACTTC.